The sequence of this T cell receptor beta chain was determined in a study of blood T cell repertoires in COVID-19. For the study at large: PBMCs, B-cell-depleted T cells, or T cells provided the cDNA or gDNA that made up the material.

With V trimmed by 2 bases and J by 5 bases, 9 bases remained unmatched. Germline V gene data show CDR1 as KGHSH and CDR2 as LQKENI. The length of the CDR3 is 16 residues. In the study's own analysis: Estimation of nucleated cell counts relied on the amplification of reference gene primers. Repertoires were generated with immunoSEQ multiplex PCR, while TCRdb's copy carries only in-frame clones and drops some. V and J calls and clone size come straight from that table; D and trimming were deduced from the DNA. The data show 97,000 or so clones, 79% seen once. The sequencing sample was made of peripheral blood. The sequence was obtained from a woman over 75 with active or convalescent COVID-19. The gene calls are TRBV18 and TRBJ2-1; the match to TRBD1 covers 7 bases. CDR3 coding DNA: TGTGCCAGCTCACCATTTCACAGGGGTGGGGACAATGAGCAGTTCTTC. Translation gives CASSPFHRGGDNEQFF.